The present T cell receptor beta chain was sequenced within a study of metastatic and nonmetastatic thyroid tumors. Overall study: Blood and tumor or nodule tissue repertoires from malignant and benign thyroid patients were compared. Study-level findings and limits: In blood and tumor, TCR beta diversity was reportedly significantly higher in malignant thyroid tumors than in benign nodules.

Thyroid surgery was preceded by no treatment in any patient. This CDR3 has 17 amino acids. Germline CDR1 LGHDT, CDR2 YNNKEL (reference sequence). Per the original data handling: The study's classifier, a distant-metastasis tool for papillary thyroid cancer, was built using CDR3 differences across clinicopathological groups. TCRdb re-processed the PCR reads through MiXCR. The V and J calls shown here were made by TCRdb, not taken from the authors' results. The sample records about 4,300 clones, approximately 22% being singletons. This clone was seen a single time. Its antigen is undetermined. One junction end does not reproduce the germline sequence, and a read error may be involved.

The sequence was obtained from a male donor with papillary thyroid cancer or a benign thyroid nodule (not recorded which). Some clones in this sample may be carry-over from other donors' samples. The genes are TRBV3-1 and TRBJ2-3; 7 positions agree with TRBD2. Material: tumor tissue. The CDR3 DNA follows: TGTGCCAGCAGCCAAGATAGTGGCGCGGGGGTCACGGATACACAGTATTTT. Amino acids: CASSQDSGAGVTDTQYF.